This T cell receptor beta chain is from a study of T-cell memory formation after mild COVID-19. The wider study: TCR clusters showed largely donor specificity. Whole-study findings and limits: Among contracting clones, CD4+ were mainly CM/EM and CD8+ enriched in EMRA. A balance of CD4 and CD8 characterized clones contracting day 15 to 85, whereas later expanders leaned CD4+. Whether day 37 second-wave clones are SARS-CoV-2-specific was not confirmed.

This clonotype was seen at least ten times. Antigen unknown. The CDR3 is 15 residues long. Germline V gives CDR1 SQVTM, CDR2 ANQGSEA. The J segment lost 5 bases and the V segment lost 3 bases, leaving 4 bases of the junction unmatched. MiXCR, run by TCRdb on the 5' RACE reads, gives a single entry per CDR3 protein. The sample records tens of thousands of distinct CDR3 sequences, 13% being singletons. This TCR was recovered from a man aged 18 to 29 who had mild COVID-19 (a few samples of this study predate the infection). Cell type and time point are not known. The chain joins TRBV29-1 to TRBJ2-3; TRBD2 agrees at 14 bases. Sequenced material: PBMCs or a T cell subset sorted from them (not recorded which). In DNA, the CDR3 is TGCAGCGTTGAGACTAGCGGGGGGGCCGAAGATACGCAGTATTTT. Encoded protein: CSVETSGGAEDTQYF.